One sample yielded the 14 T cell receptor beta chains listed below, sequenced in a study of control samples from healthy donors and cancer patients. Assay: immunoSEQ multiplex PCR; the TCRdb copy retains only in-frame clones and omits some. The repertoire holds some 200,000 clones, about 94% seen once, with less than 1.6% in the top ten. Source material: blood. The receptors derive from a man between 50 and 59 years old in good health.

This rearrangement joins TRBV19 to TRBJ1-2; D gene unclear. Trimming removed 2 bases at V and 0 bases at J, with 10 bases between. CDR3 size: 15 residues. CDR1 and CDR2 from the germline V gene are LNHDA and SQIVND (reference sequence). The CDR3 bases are TGTGCCAGTAGTATACGGGCAGATACTAACTATGGCTACACCTTC. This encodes CASSIRADTNYGYTF.

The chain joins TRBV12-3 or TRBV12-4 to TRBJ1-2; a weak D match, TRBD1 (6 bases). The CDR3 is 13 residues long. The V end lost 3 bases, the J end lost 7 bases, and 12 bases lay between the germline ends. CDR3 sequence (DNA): TGTGCCAGCAGTTTTTGGCAGGGGCTTGGCTACACCTTC. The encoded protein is CASSFWQGLGYTF.

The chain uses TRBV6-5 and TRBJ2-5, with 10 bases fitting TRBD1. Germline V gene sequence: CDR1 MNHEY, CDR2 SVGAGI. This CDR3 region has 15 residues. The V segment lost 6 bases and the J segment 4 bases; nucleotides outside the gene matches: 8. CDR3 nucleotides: TGTGCCAGCAGACCACCGGGACAGGGGAGAGAGACCCAGTACTTC. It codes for CASRPPGQGRETQYF.

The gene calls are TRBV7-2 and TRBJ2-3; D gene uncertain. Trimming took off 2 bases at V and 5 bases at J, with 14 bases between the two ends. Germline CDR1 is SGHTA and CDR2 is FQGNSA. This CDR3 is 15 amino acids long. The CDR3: CASSLRPSVGDTQYF. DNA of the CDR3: TGTGCCAGCAGCTTAAGACCTAGTGTTGGAGATACGCAGTATTTT. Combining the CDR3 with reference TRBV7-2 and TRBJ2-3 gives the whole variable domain GAGVSQSPSNKVTEKGKDVELRCDPISGHTALYWYRQSLGQGLEFLIYFQGNSAPDKSGLPSDRFSAERTGGSVSTLTIQRTQQEDSAVYLCASSLRPSVGDTQYFGPGTRLTVL.

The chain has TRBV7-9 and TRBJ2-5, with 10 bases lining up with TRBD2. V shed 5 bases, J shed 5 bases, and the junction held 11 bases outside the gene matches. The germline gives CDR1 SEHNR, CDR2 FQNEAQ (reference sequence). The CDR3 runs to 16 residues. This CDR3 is CASSQVAGGLTETQYF. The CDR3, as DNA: TGTGCCAGCAGCCAAGTAGCGGGGGGCCTGACGGAGACCCAGTACTTC. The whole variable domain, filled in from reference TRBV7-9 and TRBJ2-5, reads DTGVSQNPRHKITKRGQNVTFRCDPISEHNRLYWYRQTLGQGPEFLTYFQNEAQLEKSRLLSDRFSAERPKGSFSTLEIQRTEQGDSAMYLCASSQVAGGLTETQYFGPGTRLLVL.

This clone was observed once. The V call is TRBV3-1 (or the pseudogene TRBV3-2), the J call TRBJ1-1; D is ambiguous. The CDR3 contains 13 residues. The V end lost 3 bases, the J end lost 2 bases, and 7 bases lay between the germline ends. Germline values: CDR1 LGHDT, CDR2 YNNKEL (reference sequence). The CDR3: CASSQGPNTEAFF. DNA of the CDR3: TGTGCCAGCAGCCAGGGCCCTAACACTGAAGCTTTCTTT.

Here the CDR3 DNA reads TGTGCCTGGAGTGTAGTAAATAGCAATCAGCCCCAGCATTTT. Its translation: CAWSVVNSNQPQHF. V usage is TRBV30 and J usage is TRBJ1-5; D unclear. CDR1 and CDR2 from the germline V gene are GTSNPN and SVGIG (reference sequence). The V end lost 0 bases, the J end lost 0 bases, and 6 bases lay between the germline ends. This CDR3 has 14 residues.

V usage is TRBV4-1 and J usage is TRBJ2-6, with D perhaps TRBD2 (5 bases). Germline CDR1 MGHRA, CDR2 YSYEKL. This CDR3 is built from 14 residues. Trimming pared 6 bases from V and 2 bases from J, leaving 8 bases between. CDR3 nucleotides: TGCGCCAGCAGTCCGGGGACTGGGGCCAACGTCCTGACTTTC. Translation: CASSPGTGANVLTF.

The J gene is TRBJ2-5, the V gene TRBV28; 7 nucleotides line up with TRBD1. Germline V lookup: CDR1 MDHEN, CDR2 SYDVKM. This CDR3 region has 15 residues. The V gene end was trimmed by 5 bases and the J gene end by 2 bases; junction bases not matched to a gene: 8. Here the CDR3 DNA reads TGTGCCAGCAGTCTTCCCGGGACAGCTCAAGAGACCCAGTACTTC. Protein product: CASSLPGTAQETQYF.

The CDR3 loop reads CASSPTGFRGYTF. CDR3 DNA sequence: TGTGCCAGCAGCCCGACAGGGTTTAGAGGCTACACCTTC. The chain combines TRBV11-2 with TRBJ1-2; 7 nucleotides match TRBD1. Germline V gene lookup returns CDR1 SGHAT and CDR2 FQNNGV. The CDR3 extends over 13 amino acids. V shed 5 bases, J shed 8 bases, and the junction held 8 bases outside the gene matches.

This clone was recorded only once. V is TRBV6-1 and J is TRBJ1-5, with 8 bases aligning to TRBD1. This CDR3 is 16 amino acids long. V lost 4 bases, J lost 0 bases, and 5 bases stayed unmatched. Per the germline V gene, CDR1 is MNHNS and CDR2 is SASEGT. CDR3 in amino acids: CASSALGQGSNQPQHF. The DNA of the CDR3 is TGTGCCAGCAGTGCTCTAGGACAGGGTAGCAATCAGCCCCAGCATTTT.

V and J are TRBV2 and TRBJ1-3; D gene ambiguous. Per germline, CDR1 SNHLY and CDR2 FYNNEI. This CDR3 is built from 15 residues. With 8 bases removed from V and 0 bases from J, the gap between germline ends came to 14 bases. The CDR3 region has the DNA TGTGCCAGCTTAGAGACTGCTCCCTCTGGAAACACCATATATTTT. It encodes CASLETAPSGNTIYF.

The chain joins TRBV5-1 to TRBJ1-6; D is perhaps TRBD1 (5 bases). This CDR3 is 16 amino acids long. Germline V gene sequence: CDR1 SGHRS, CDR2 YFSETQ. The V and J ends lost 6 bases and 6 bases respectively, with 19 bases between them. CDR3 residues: CASTRDSRGPNSPLHF. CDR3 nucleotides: TGCGCCAGCACCCGGGACTCGAGGGGCCCTAATTCACCCCTCCACTTT.

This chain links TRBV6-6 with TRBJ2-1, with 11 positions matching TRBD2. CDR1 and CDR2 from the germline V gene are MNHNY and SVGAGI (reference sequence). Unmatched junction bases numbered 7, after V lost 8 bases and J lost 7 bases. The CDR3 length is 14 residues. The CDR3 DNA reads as TGTGCCAGCGCGATAGCGGGGGGGCTTAATGAGCAGTTCTTC. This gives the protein CASAIAGGLNEQFF.